Below are 30 T cell receptor beta chains sequenced from a single sample in a study of blood T cell repertoires in COVID-19. TCRdb's copy holds only in-frame clones and misses some; the assay was immunoSEQ multiplex PCR. Of just under 350,000 clones in the sample, roughly 89% were seen once. The specimen sequenced was peripheral blood. These receptors were taken from a woman aged 18-29 years who had recovered from COVID-19.

V and J are TRBV19 and TRBJ1-2; 9 nucleotides agree with TRBD1. This CDR3 is 12 amino acids long. J was trimmed by 14 bases and V by 5 bases; bases with no gene match: 9. Germline V lookup: CDR1 LNHDA, CDR2 SQIVND (reference sequence). The CDR3 is CASSAPPGQGTF. DNA for the CDR3: TGTGCCAGTAGTGCCCCCCCGGGACAGGGTACCTTC.

This clone was recorded once. V and J are TRBV3-1 (or the pseudogene TRBV3-2) and TRBJ1-1; D may be TRBD1 (5 bases). The germline CDR1 and CDR2 sequences are LGHDT and YNNKEL (reference sequence). Trimming took off 2 bases at V and 8 bases at J, with 15 bases between the two ends. This CDR3 is built from 14 residues. This CDR3 is CASSQPRRGVEAFF. In nucleotides, the CDR3 is TGTGCCAGCAGCCAACCTCGGCGGGGCGTGGAAGCTTTCTTT.

The chain combines TRBV18 with TRBJ1-1; D possibly corresponds to TRBD1 (6 bases). CDR1 is KGHSH and CDR2 is LQKENI in the germline V gene. The ends were cut back, 4 bases at V and 0 bases at J, with 15 bases in the middle. This CDR3 region has 16 residues. The CDR3 nucleotides read TGTGCCAGCTCACTCGACAGGAGCCTCATGAACACTGAAGCTTTCTTT. Translating it yields CASSLDRSLMNTEAFF.

The genes are TRBV5-4 and TRBJ2-5, with TRBD1 matching 8 bases. The V segment lost 0 bases and the J segment 2 bases; nucleotides outside the gene matches: 3. CDR3 size: 15 residues. The V gene's germline CDR1 is SGHNT and CDR2 YYREEE (reference sequence). The CDR3 here is CASSLVYRGQETQYF. For the CDR3, the DNA is TGTGCCAGCAGCTTGGTGTACAGGGGGCAAGAGACCCAGTACTTC.

The J gene is TRBJ1-1, the V gene TRBV9; D not certain. The CDR3 runs 14 residues. V was shortened by 0 bases and J by 1 base, with 7 bases between the two germline ends. The germline gives CDR1 SGDLS, CDR2 YYNGEE. Written as DNA, the CDR3 is TGTGCCAGCAGCGTAGGGGCAGGGAACACTGAAGCTTTCTTT. Protein: CASSVGAGNTEAFF.

The chain uses TRBV18 and TRBJ1-1; possibly TRBD1 for D (6 bases). Looked up from germline, CDR1 is KGHSH and CDR2 is LQKENI. The CDR3 runs 17 residues. V gave up 2 bases and J gave up 3 bases, with 19 bases separating them. The CDR3 reads CASSPVQGGVGYTEAFF. CDR3 nucleotides: TGTGCCAGCTCACCAGTTCAAGGGGGAGTAGGGTACACTGAAGCTTTCTTT.

The gene calls are TRBV27 and TRBJ2-7, with 9 bases aligning to TRBD1. Germline CDR1 is MNHEY and CDR2 is SMNVEV (reference sequence). V was clipped by 8 bases and J by 4 bases; unmatched bases: 9. The CDR3 contains 14 residues. The CDR3 DNA is TGTGCCAGCCGTCCGGGACAGGGTATGTACGAGCAGTACGTC. Its protein product is CASRPGQGMYEQYV.

The chain recombines TRBV6-5 with TRBJ1-2; 7 nucleotides line up with TRBD1. Losses at the gene ends were 6 bases for V and 4 bases for J; bases not matched to a gene: 11. The CDR3 runs 15 residues. Germline V CDR1 and CDR2: MNHEY, SVGAGI. DNA of the CDR3: TGTGCCAGCAGGCGTACAGGGGATATTGGCTATGGCTACACCTTC. Amino acids: CASRRTGDIGYGYTF.

The chain joins TRBV11-2 to TRBJ2-7, with 10 bases matching TRBD2. Germline CDR1 is SGHAT and CDR2 is FQNNGV. The V gene end was trimmed by 2 bases and the J gene end by 4 bases; junction bases not matched to a gene: 8. The CDR3 is 16 amino acids. The CDR3 DNA is TGTGCCAGCAGCTTATTTCTAGCGGGAGCATCATACGAGCAGTACGTC. The encoded protein is CASSLFLAGASYEQYV.

The J gene is TRBJ1-1, the V gene TRBV30; 11 bases agree with TRBD1. With V trimmed by 2 bases and J by 5 bases, 10 bases remained unmatched. The CDR3 contains 16 residues. Looked up from germline, CDR1 is GTSNPN and CDR2 is SVGIG (reference sequence). This CDR3 reads CAWSINFGTGGTEAFF. The CDR3 DNA sequence: TGTGCCTGGAGTATAAACTTTGGGACAGGGGGAACTGAAGCTTTCTTT.

The chain recombines TRBV4-3 with TRBJ2-1; 12 nucleotides match TRBD2. This CDR3 contains 21 residues. In germline, CDR1 is LGHNA, CDR2 YSLEER. Losses at the gene ends were 3 bases for V and 11 bases for J; bases not matched to a gene: 26. The CDR3 DNA is TGCGCCAGCAGCCATACTAAGAGGACTAGCGGGAATGCCGCTCCGGCTGTTAAGCAGTTCTTC. Its translation is CASSHTKRTSGNAAPAVKQFF.

The chain carries TRBV24-1 and TRBJ1-1; D remains ambiguous. Germline loops: CDR1 KGHDR, CDR2 SFDVKD. V lost 3 bases to trimming and J lost 2 bases, with 6 bases between them. The CDR3 runs 13 residues. The CDR3 DNA reads TGTGCCACCAGTGATGAGGGTAACACTGAAGCTTTCTTT. It translates to CATSDEGNTEAFF.

The chain combines TRBV2 with TRBJ2-7; the D gene is possibly TRBD2 (5 bases). Germline CDR1 SNHLY, CDR2 FYNNEI. CDR3 length equals 16 residues. The ends were cut back, 5 bases at V and 3 bases at J, with 20 bases in the middle. Here the CDR3 reads CASSKGHRGGGYEQYV. The CDR3 region has the DNA TGTGCCAGCAGTAAAGGGCACCGGGGTGGAGGCTACGAGCAGTACGTC.

The chain uses TRBV7-2 and TRBJ1-2; no firm D call. The germline CDR1 and CDR2 sequences are SGHTA and FQGNSA. The CDR3 consists of 14 residues. Trimming took off 0 bases at V and 4 bases at J, with 9 bases between the two ends. The CDR3 here is CASSLARVVYGYTF. The CDR3 coding sequence is TGTGCCAGCAGCTTAGCGAGGGTGGTCTATGGCTACACCTTC.

The chain uses TRBV15 and TRBJ2-1; the match to TRBD1 covers 7 bases. J lost 2 bases, V lost 4 bases, and 2 bases had no gene match. Per germline, CDR1 LNHNV and CDR2 YYDKDF (reference sequence). The CDR3 has 14 amino acids. CDR3 nucleotide sequence: TGTGCCACCAGCACCGGGACAGCCTACAATGAGCAGTTCTTC. This sequence encodes CATSTGTAYNEQFF.

The chain joins TRBV11-3 to TRBJ1-2; the D gene is possibly TRBD1 (5 bases). The V gene's germline CDR1 is SGHNT and CDR2 YENEEA. CDR3 size: 13 residues. V lost 3 bases to trimming and J lost 2 bases, with 7 bases between them. The CDR3 reads CASSLEGNYGYTF. CDR3 DNA: TGTGCCAGCAGCTTGGAGGGGAACTATGGCTACACCTTC.

The rearrangement joins TRBV5-1 to TRBJ1-3; D call uncertain. Germline CDR1 and CDR2: SGHRS and YFSETQ. CDR3 length: 16 amino acids. The V end lost 4 bases, the J end lost 8 bases, and 22 bases lay between the germline ends. The CDR3 here is CASSPDPGSEGYTIYF. The CDR3 bases are TGCGCCAGCAGCCCGGACCCGGGGTCTGAAGGGTACACCATATATTTT.

Only one count was recorded for this clone. The chain has TRBV21-1 and TRBJ2-7; TRBD2, the table's D call, lacks a check against the DNA. TRBV21-1 represents a pseudogene. The CDR3 loop spans 22 amino acids. The CDR3 region has the DNA TGTGCCAGCAGCAAAGCAGTGGCGGGGACCTTGAGTGGGACTAGAGCTTTTTACGAGCAGTACGTC. It specifies CASSKAVAGTLSGTRAFYEQYV.

The rearrangement links TRBV29-1 to TRBJ2-3, with 12 bases that match TRBD2. Per germline, CDR1 SQVTM and CDR2 ANQGSEA. The CDR3 length is 17 residues. The V gene end was trimmed by 6 bases and the J gene end by 2 bases; junction bases not matched to a gene: 12. The CDR3 DNA reads TGCAGCGTGGACGGAGAAGGACTAGCGGGAAACACAGATACGCAGTATTTT. Amino acids: CSVDGEGLAGNTDTQYF.

The chain joins TRBV10-3 to TRBJ1-1; TRBD1 agrees at 7 bases. Germline V gene lookup returns CDR1 ENHRY and CDR2 SYGVKD. With 6 bases clipped from V and 2 bases from J, the junction kept 3 bases outside the gene matches. The CDR3 totals 13 residues. Here the CDR3 DNA reads TGTGCCATCAGCCGGGACAGCAACACTGAAGCTTTCTTT. Its protein is CAISRDSNTEAFF.

V gene TRBV7-2 combines with J gene TRBJ2-3; 12 bases are a match to TRBD2. Trimming removed 4 bases from V and 5 bases from J; junction bases left unmatched: 7. Germline V gene sequence: CDR1 SGHTA, CDR2 FQGNSA. The CDR3 is 16 residues long. The CDR3 DNA sequence: TGTGCCAGCAGCTACCAGTCGGGACTAGCGGGAGATACGCAGTATTTT. Translating it yields CASSYQSGLAGDTQYF. Using reference TRBV7-2 and TRBJ2-3 for the parts outside the CDR3, the full variable domain is GAGVSQSPSNKVTEKGKDVELRCDPISGHTALYWYRQSLGQGLEFLIYFQGNSAPDKSGLPSDRFSAERTGGSVSTLTIQRTQQEDSAVYLCASSYQSGLAGDTQYFGPGTRLTVL.

The rearrangement links TRBV27 to TRBJ1-5; maybe TRBD1 (6 bases). In germline, CDR1 is MNHEY, CDR2 SMNVEV (reference sequence). The length of the CDR3 is 12 residues. V lost 8 bases, J lost 5 bases, and 10 bases lay in between. The CDR3 protein is CASWTADQPQHF. The DNA for the CDR3 is TGTGCCAGCTGGACAGCCGATCAGCCCCAGCATTTT.

This rearrangement joins TRBV11-2 to TRBJ2-1; weak D call: TRBD1 (6 bases). The CDR3 consists of 15 residues. Trimming shortened V by 5 bases and J by 2 bases, and 13 bases separated the two germline ends. Germline V gene sequence: CDR1 SGHAT, CDR2 FQNNGV. The CDR3 nucleotides are TGTGCCAGCAGCCCCGGACAGTTAACCTACAATGAGCAGTTCTTC. Translated: CASSPGQLTYNEQFF.

This clone has only one observation. The chain joins TRBV4-1 to TRBJ2-2, with 7 positions matching TRBD2. V was clipped by 3 bases and J by 5 bases; unmatched bases: 12. This CDR3 has 17 amino acids. The germline gives CDR1 MGHRA, CDR2 YSYEKL. CDR3 nucleotides: TGCGCCAGCAGCCAGGGAACTCTAGCGGACGGTACCGGGGAGCTGTTTTTT. It codes for CASSQGTLADGTGELFF.

The table lists this clone with a count of one. This chain connects TRBV18 to TRBJ2-5, with a tentative D call TRBD1 (7 bases). CDR3 length equals 15 residues. Per germline, CDR1 KGHSH and CDR2 LQKENI. With 2 bases removed from V and 4 bases from J, the gap between germline ends came to 14 bases. The CDR3 loop is CASSPWAGGTETQYF. The CDR3 DNA reads as TGTGCCAGCTCACCATGGGCAGGGGGGACAGAGACCCAGTACTTC.

The CDR3 DNA sequence: TGTGCCAGCAGTGAGAGACCGGGACAGAGCTCCTACAATGAGCAGTTCTTC. This sequence encodes CASSERPGQSSYNEQFF. The chain carries TRBV6-1 and TRBJ2-1, with 7 bases lining up with TRBD1. Unmatched junction bases numbered 8, after V lost 3 bases and J lost 0 bases. Germline-derived CDR1 and CDR2 are MNHNS and SASEGT. The CDR3 sequence is 17 residues long.

The chain links TRBV7-2 to TRBJ2-1, with 10 bases aligning to TRBD2. The CDR3 is 15 amino acids. Losses at the gene ends were 5 bases for V and 10 bases for J; bases not matched to a gene: 11. Germline-derived CDR1 and CDR2 are SGHTA and FQGNSA. The CDR3 coding sequence is TGTGCCAGCAGCCGTCGGGGGCTAGCGGGAGAGGAGCAGTTCTTC. The encoded protein is CASSRRGLAGEEQFF.

The gene calls are TRBV10-3 and TRBJ2-5; 10 nucleotides match TRBD1. Per germline, CDR1 ENHRY and CDR2 SYGVKD. The V gene end was trimmed by 6 bases and the J gene end by 2 bases; junction bases not matched to a gene: 6. This CDR3 has 15 residues. The CDR3 DNA is TGTGCCATCAGAAACCGGGACAGGGGACAAGAGACCCAGTACTTC. Its translation is CAIRNRDRGQETQYF.

This clone was picked up one time. The chain combines TRBV7-2 with TRBJ2-1, with 7 bases identical to TRBD1. In germline, CDR1 is SGHTA, CDR2 FQGNSA. The CDR3 is 16 amino acids. V lost 1 base to trimming and J lost 9 bases; unmatched junction nucleotides: 12. The CDR3 DNA reads TGTGCCAGCAGCTTAGTATCCGCCAGGCCAGGGGGTGAGCAGTTCTTC. Translating gives CASSLVSARPGGEQFF.

This chain joins TRBV12-3 or TRBV12-4 and TRBJ1-2; weak D call: TRBD1 (5 bases). This CDR3 is built from 13 residues. V dropped 1 base and J dropped 4 bases, with 7 bases sitting between them. CDR3 region: CASSLGGFYGYTF. The CDR3 nucleotides are TGTGCCAGCAGTTTAGGGGGCTTCTATGGCTACACCTTC.